What follows are 10 T cell receptor beta chains derived from one specimen sequenced in a study of T cell responses to AZD1222 COVID-19 vaccine. Method: immunoSEQ multiplex PCR; TCRdb's copy keeps in-frame clones and lacks some. This sample carries approximately 130,000 clones, 93% of them seen once, and the ten largest clones take approximately 3.1%. Sequencing was performed on peripheral blood, taken on day 0 of AZD1222 vaccination. The source is an adult in good health.

This chain links TRBV19 with TRBJ2-1, with D perhaps matching TRBD1 (5 bases). Germline CDR1 LNHDA, CDR2 SQIVND (reference sequence). V was pared by 5 bases and J by 4 bases, with 9 bases between. The CDR3 runs 13 residues. The CDR3, as DNA: TGTGCCAGTAGTCCAGGGCCTTACAATGAGCAGTTCTTC. Its protein product is CASSPGPYNEQFF.

The chain joins TRBV6-6 to TRBJ1-4; the D gene is possibly TRBD1 (6 bases). The germline gives CDR1 MNHNY, CDR2 SVGAGI (reference sequence). There are 14 residues in the CDR3. Trimming removed 2 bases from V and 8 bases from J, with 12 bases in between. The CDR3 DNA is TGTGCCAGCAGTTACGACAGAAGGGGGGAAAAACTGTTTTTT. Translation: CASSYDRRGEKLFF.

The V gene is TRBV9, the J gene TRBJ2-3; D assignment may be TRBD1 or TRBD2 (5 bases each). V was pared by 4 bases and J by 1 base, with 10 bases between. The CDR3 has 14 amino acids. CDR1 SGDLS and CDR2 YYNGEE come from the germline V gene. This CDR3 reads CASSPSGRTDTQYF. The DNA of the CDR3 is TGTGCCAGCAGCCCCTCGGGGCGCACAGATACGCAGTATTTT.

The chain couples TRBV28 to TRBJ1-2, with 9 positions matching TRBD1. Germline V gives CDR1 MDHEN, CDR2 SYDVKM. CDR3 length: 15 residues. After removal of 4 bases from V and 4 bases from J, the junction contained 7 bases not matched to a gene. The CDR3 coding sequence is TGTGCCAGCAGTTGGCCGGGACAGGGAAGCTATGGCTACACCTTC. Translating gives CASSWPGQGSYGYTF.

This sequence joins TRBV27 and TRBJ1-5; 9 bases agree with TRBD1. V shed 5 bases, J shed 0 bases, and the junction held 8 bases outside the gene matches. This CDR3 region has 17 residues. Germline-derived CDR1 and CDR2 are MNHEY and SMNVEV (reference sequence). CDR3 loop: CASSEDRGVYSNQPQHF. DNA of the CDR3: TGTGCCAGCAGTGAGGACAGGGGCGTTTATAGCAATCAGCCCCAGCATTTT.

The chain is built from TRBV14 and TRBJ1-4; 8 bases agree with TRBD1. CDR1 and CDR2 (germline): SGHDN, FVKESK. V dropped 0 bases and J dropped 4; count of bases not matched to a gene: 4. The CDR3 has 16 amino acids. The CDR3 DNA sequence: TGTGCCAGCAGCCAAGATTGGGGACAGGTTAATGAAAAACTGTTTTTT. It codes for CASSQDWGQVNEKLFF.

This rearrangement joins TRBV11-2 to TRBJ1-6; TRBD1 might be the D (5 bases). Trimming stripped 5 bases from V and 6 bases from J, with 11 bases between. Germline assignment: CDR1 SGHAT and CDR2 FQNNGV. CDR3 size: 14 residues. The CDR3 DNA follows: TGTGCCAGCAGCGACAGCCTTATTAATTCACCCCTCCACTTT. Protein product: CASSDSLINSPLHF.

Concerning this clone: At the DNA level, this CDR3 is encoded by other sequences in the same sample as well. V is TRBV6-5 and J is TRBJ1-1; D gene ambiguous. Trimming removed 6 bases from V and 0 bases from J, with 8 bases in between. Germline CDR1 and CDR2: MNHEY and SVGAGI. The CDR3 is 13 amino acids. CDR3 bases: TGTGCCAGCAGGTCTCACATGAACACTGAAGCTTTCTTT. Amino acids: CASRSHMNTEAFF.

The sample holds one count of this clone. The chain employs TRBV2 and TRBJ1-1; possibly TRBD1 for D (6 bases). Trimming removed 6 bases from V and 5 bases from J, with 16 bases in between. Germline V CDR1 and CDR2: SNHLY, FYNNEI. The CDR3 totals 14 residues. DNA of the CDR3: TGTGCCAGCAGGGGACACACGGTGAGGACTGAAGCTTTCTTT. It translates to CASRGHTVRTEAFF. Supplemented by reference TRBV2 and TRBJ1-1, the full variable domain reads EPEVTQTPSHQVTQMGQEVILRCVPISNHLYFYWYRQILGQKVEFLVSFYNNEISEKSEIFDDQFSVERPDGSNFTLKIRSTKLEDSAMYFCASRGHTVRTEAFFGQGTRLTVV.

The rearrangement links TRBV27 to TRBJ1-2; D not certain. With 8 bases removed from V and 6 bases from J, the gap between germline ends came to 16 bases. This CDR3 comprises 13 residues. Germline loops: CDR1 MNHEY, CDR2 SMNVEV (reference sequence). CDR3 amino acids: CASRPGSGDGYTF. CDR3 bases: TGTGCCAGCCGCCCCGGGAGCGGCGATGGCTACACCTTC.